A single T cell receptor (beta chain) is shown here with its context. No cognate antigen has been identified for it. Per-base quality was not reported, and no clone a single base away is much larger than it. V is shortened by 3 bases, J by 1 base, and the region joining them spans 8 bases. There are 14 amino acids in the CDR3, from cysteine to phenylalanine inclusive. Only the CDR3 part of the read is kept: 42 bases, read in frame from the first base. According to the germline V gene (reference sequence), CDR1 reads LNHDA and CDR2 reads SQIVND. The data derive from a study of blood T cell repertoires in COVID-19 (dated by TCRdb to 2018 to 2020). Some background on the complete study: Collaborator samples came from the United States, Italy and Spain and covered acute and convalescent phases of COVID-19. The material from the prospective study consisted of cDNA or gDNA derived from T cells, B-cell-depleted T cells, or PBMCs. Deeply sampled blood TCRbeta repertoires from subjects exposed to, actively infected with, or recovered from COVID-19 were included in the dataset. The repertoires were released in a freely available public database meant as a resource for research on the immune response to SARS-CoV-2. The samples were drawn from two sources: the first 160 participants of the ongoing ImmuneRACE study, and fewer than 1,500 subjects contributed by 6 global collaborators. Nearly every sample came with metadata listing a de-identified subject ID, COVID-19 status, age in years and sex. Where available, HLA class I and class II types were obtained from metadata supplied by the sample provider rather than from assay-based typing.

The immunoSEQ Assay, a bias-controlled multiplex PCR, was used to amplify TCRbeta CDR3 regions from genomic DNA. The study's own analysis went as follows. Within the assay, amplification of reference gene primers was used to estimate how many nucleated cells each sample contained. Sequence reads were collapsed and filtered to measure the absolute abundance of every unique TCRbeta CDR3 rearrangement. For each sample, productive Simpson clonality was calculated as the square root of Simpson's diversity index over productive rearrangements. As stored in TCRdb, this immuneACCESS dataset retains in-frame rearrangements with V and J assigned. A fraction of the clones does not appear; measured against another copy, unresolved V genes explain less than half of the discrepancy, and the remainder lacks a known reason. The V and J calls and clone size were taken over from that table, and D and trimming were inferred from the DNA. The sample table records 250,000 to 300,000 clones; about nine tenths of these occur just once. About 2.5% of the sample lies in the top ten.

General conclusions and limits of the study: The quantity of clinical and demographic metadata differed by source and by participant and was supplied without curation.

In the prospective study, participants were about 18 to 100 years old, resided in about two dozen geographic areas of the United States, and were enrolled through a virtual design. In the prospective study, cohorts were assigned on the basis of participant-reported clinical history obtained from a screening survey and a study questionnaire. In the prospective study, whole blood, serum and a nasopharyngeal or oropharyngeal swab were collected from each participant by mobile phlebotomists. Over a roughly two-month period, participants in the prospective study had the option of providing additional blood draws and questionnaires. Before DNA extraction, blood samples from the prospective study were shipped at room temperature or frozen.

The sequenced sample consisted of PBMCs or T cells enriched from blood (not recorded which). The rearranged chain carries TRBV19 and TRBJ2-3; the D gene identity is not certain. This sequence was found in a woman between 40 and 55 years old with acute COVID-19. The CDR3 has the sequence CASSIPSGTDTQYF. The sequence in DNA is TGTGCCAGTAGTATCCCCTCTGGCACAGATACGCAGTATTTT. The CDR3 plus the reference TRBV19 and TRBJ2-3 genes for the other parts give the full variable domain: DGGITQSPKYLFRKEGQNVTLSCEQNLNHDAMYWYRQDPGQGLRLIYYSQIVNDFQKGDIAEGYSVSREKKESFPLTVTSAQKNPTAFYLCASSIPSGTDTQYFGPGTRLTVL.